What follows are 20 T cell receptor beta chains derived from one specimen sequenced in a study of shared clonotypes between healthy human individuals. Assay: immunoSEQ multiplex PCR; the TCRdb copy retains only in-frame clones and omits some. The table has about 960,000 clones, approximately 80% seen once. Sequenced: memory CD4+ T cells sorted from blood. Subset here: CD45RA-negative fraction. Source of these receptors: a man between 18 and 29 years old in good health.

This clone was observed a few times. Other DNA variants within this sample encode the same CDR3. The chain links TRBV19 to TRBJ1-5; no definite D call. This CDR3 has 12 amino acids. Germline assignment: CDR1 LNHDA and CDR2 SQIVND (reference sequence). V was pared by 3 bases and J by 6 bases, with 6 bases between. The CDR3 protein is CASSIYPQPQHF. CDR3 DNA: TGTGCCAGTAGTATCTACCCTCAGCCCCAGCATTTT.

The V call is TRBV30, the J call TRBJ2-7; D is perhaps TRBD1 (5 bases). Germline V gene data show CDR1 as GTSNPN and CDR2 as SVGIG (reference sequence). This CDR3 is 12 amino acids long. Deletions cut 2 bases from V and 5 bases from J, with 10 bases between. CDR3 amino acids: CAWSTGRDEQYF. The CDR3 DNA follows: TGTGCCTGGAGTACGGGCAGGGACGAGCAGTACTTC.

The chain links TRBV5-1 to TRBJ1-3; D is unclear. The germline V gene has CDR1 SGHRS and CDR2 YFSETQ. V was shortened by 5 bases and J by 2 bases, with 14 bases between the two germline ends. This CDR3 region has 15 residues. The CDR3 coding sequence is TGCGCCAGCAGTTTTGGTTCGGGGACTGGAAACACCATATATTTT. Protein sequence: CASSFGSGTGNTIYF.

The V call is TRBV6-6, the J call TRBJ2-5, with D perhaps given as TRBD1 or TRBD2 (6 bases each). The CDR3 runs to 12 residues. Trimming took off 6 bases at V and 9 bases at J, with 14 bases between the two ends. Germline CDR1 and CDR2: MNHNY and SVGAGI (reference sequence). CDR3 sequence: CASRRGVEAQYF. The CDR3 region has the DNA TGTGCCAGCAGGAGGGGGGTGGAGGCCCAGTACTTC.

The chain combines TRBV6-1 with TRBJ1-5, with D perhaps TRBD1 (5 bases). From germline, CDR1 is MNHNS and CDR2 SASEGT. This CDR3 comprises 15 residues. V was clipped by 1 base and J by 3 bases, with 10 bases between them. The CDR3 sequence: CASSEERQFNQPQHF. The CDR3 DNA reads as TGTGCCAGCAGTGAAGAGCGACAGTTCAATCAGCCCCAGCATTTT.

This chain links TRBV7-9 with TRBJ2-7; TRBD1 matches at 7 bases. The CDR3 is 14 amino acids. With V trimmed by 4 bases and J by 9 bases, 12 bases remained unmatched. From germline, CDR1 is SEHNR and CDR2 FQNEAQ (reference sequence). DNA for the CDR3: TGTGCCAGCAGCTCGGGACAGTCTTTGCCTGGGCAGTACTTC. It encodes CASSSGQSLPGQYF.

J is TRBJ2-2 and V is TRBV30; possible D gene TRBD1, 6 bases. CDR3 size: 16 residues. Germline V gene sequence: CDR1 GTSNPN, CDR2 SVGIG (reference sequence). Trimming left V 2 bases short and J 7 bases short, with 20 bases between. The CDR3 loop is CAWSQARGGRSGELFF. CDR3 coding DNA: TGTGCCTGGAGTCAAGCCCGAGGGGGAAGGAGCGGGGAGCTGTTTTTT.

The rearrangement links TRBV2 to TRBJ2-3; no reliable D call. The CDR3 contains 15 residues. V lost 6 bases and J 2 bases, leaving 15 bases between the germline ends. Germline CDR1 and CDR2: SNHLY and FYNNEI. In DNA form, the CDR3 reads TGTGCCAGCAGGATTGCAGGCCAAAACACAGATACGCAGTATTTT. This encodes CASRIAGQNTDTQYF.

This clone is a singleton in its sample. This chain connects TRBV7-9 to TRBJ2-3, with D possibly being TRBD2 (5 bases). This CDR3 comprises 12 residues. The germline V and J ends were trimmed by 5 bases and 6 bases, with 9 bases remaining between them. Germline V lookup: CDR1 SEHNR, CDR2 FQNEAQ (reference sequence). CDR3 nucleotide sequence: TGTGCCAGCAGCCCAATAGCGGATACGCAGTATTTT. This encodes CASSPIADTQYF.

This sequence joins TRBV5-1 and TRBJ2-3; tentatively, D is TRBD1 (6 bases). CDR1 is SGHRS, CDR2 YFSETQ, per germline. V was pared by 7 bases and J by 6 bases, with 12 bases between. The CDR3 contains 12 residues. CDR3 coding DNA: TGCGCCAGCGGAACAGGGTCGGATACGCAGTATTTT. Translated, it gives CASGTGSDTQYF.

The V call is TRBV6-5, the J call TRBJ2-7, with 9 bases fitting TRBD2. The V segment lost 6 bases and the J segment 4 bases; nucleotides outside the gene matches: 10. The germline gives CDR1 MNHEY, CDR2 SVGAGI. CDR3 length: 15 amino acids. CDR3 in amino acids: CASRPRIAGVYEQYF. The CDR3 DNA reads as TGTGCCAGCAGACCCCGGATAGCGGGAGTTTACGAGCAGTACTTC.

The chain carries TRBV10-3 and TRBJ1-2, with D uncertain. In germline, CDR1 is ENHRY, CDR2 SYGVKD. The CDR3 is 12 residues long. Trimming took off 4 bases at V and 4 bases at J, with 7 bases between the two ends. The CDR3 DNA is TGTGCCATCAGTGCGGACCGCTATGGCTACACCTTC. Amino acid sequence: CAISADRYGYTF.

The chain employs TRBV7-2 and TRBJ2-6; tentative D call: TRBD2 (5 bases). This CDR3 contains 15 residues. V lost 2 bases and J lost 2, with 7 bases in between. The germline CDR1 and CDR2 sequences are SGHTA and FQGNSA. The CDR3 DNA reads as TGTGCCAGCAGCTTAACTAGGGCTGGGGCCAACGTCCTGACTTTC. This gives the protein CASSLTRAGANVLTF. Looking up the rest from reference TRBV7-2 and TRBJ2-6 gives the full variable domain: GAGVSQSPSNKVTEKGKDVELRCDPISGHTALYWYRQSLGQGLEFLIYFQGNSAPDKSGLPSDRFSAERTGGSVSTLTIQRTQQEDSAVYLCASSLTRAGANVLTFGAGSRLTVL.

V gene TRBV21-1 combines with J gene TRBJ1-5. TRBV21-1 is a listed pseudogene. The CDR3 extends over 14 amino acids. Here the CDR3 DNA reads TGTGCCAGCAATCAAGGGACGGGCAATCAGCCCCAGCATTTT. This translates into CASNQGTGNQPQHF.

The rearrangement joins TRBV4-3 to TRBJ1-2; TRBD1 is a possible D gene (5 bases). The CDR3 length is 16 residues. Deletions cut 0 bases from V and 1 base from J, with 12 bases between. Per germline, CDR1 LGHNA and CDR2 YSLEER. The DNA of the CDR3 is TGCGCCAGCAGCCAAGAAACAGGTCTATTTAACTATGGCTACACCTTC. Amino acid sequence: CASSQETGLFNYGYTF.

In its sample, this clone was seen a few times. The rearrangement links TRBV2 to TRBJ1-6; D is uncertain. The CDR3 covers 13 residues. Germline CDR1 reads SNHLY; CDR2 reads FYNNEI. V lost 6 bases and J 7 bases, leaving 10 bases between the germline ends. CDR3: CASRVNWNSPLHF. The DNA for the CDR3 is TGTGCCAGCAGGGTCAATTGGAATTCACCCCTCCACTTT.

The V gene is TRBV6-5, the J gene TRBJ1-1, with a possible D match to TRBD1 (6 bases). There are 12 residues in the CDR3. Trimming took off 6 bases at V and 8 bases at J, with 13 bases between the two ends. Germline V gives CDR1 MNHEY, CDR2 SVGAGI. The CDR3 loop reads CASRSTGTEAFF. As DNA, the CDR3 is TGTGCCAGCAGATCCACCGGGACAGAAGCTTTCTTT.

For the CDR3, the DNA is TGTGCCAGCAGCGGACCTAGCGGCGTGTGGGAGACCCAGTACTTC. This sequence encodes CASSGPSGVWETQYF. V gene TRBV9 combines with J gene TRBJ2-5; 7 bases align to TRBD2. J gave up 5 bases and V 3 bases, and 10 bases lay outside the gene matches. From germline, CDR1 is SGDLS and CDR2 YYNGEE. The CDR3 loop spans 15 amino acids.

This clone was seen once. V usage is TRBV6-1 and J usage is TRBJ1-6; maybe TRBD1 (6 bases). This CDR3 comprises 14 residues. The ends were cut back, 6 bases at V and 6 bases at J, with 12 bases in the middle. The germline CDR1 and CDR2 sequences are MNHNS and SASEGT. CDR3 nucleotide sequence: TGTGCCAGCAGAGAGGACAGCGGTAATTCACCCCTCCACTTT. Translating it yields CASREDSGNSPLHF.

CDR3 region: CASSSLTIWNEQFF. The DNA for the CDR3 is TGTGCCAGCAGCTCGTTGACCATCTGGAATGAGCAGTTCTTC. The chain employs TRBV11-2 and TRBJ2-1; D gene unclear. V lost 4 bases, J lost 7 bases, and 14 bases lay in between. Germline lookup yields CDR1 SGHAT and CDR2 FQNNGV. The CDR3 runs 14 residues.